A selection of T cell receptor beta chains follows, all from one sample in a study of OX40 agonist ivuxolimab in advanced cancers. The method was immunoSEQ multiplex PCR; TCRdb's version includes in-frame clones alone and lacks a portion of them. There are 45,000 to 65,000 clones in the sample; around nine tenths occur only once, and 3.6% lies in the top ten. The input for sequencing was CD4+ or CD8+ T cells sorted from blood, taken in a trial of the OX40 agonist ivuxolimab. These receptors were obtained from an adult with an advanced solid tumor such as melanoma, head and neck, liver or kidney cancer. Both conserved end residues are part of each CDR3. Each record gives: V gene, D gene, CDR3 protein. D genes are given only for firm matches.

TRBV15,.,CATRSSLYTDTQYF
TRBV18,TRBD1,CASSPGQTSVREQYF
TRBV30,TRBD1,CAWSVMTGGTEAFF
TRBV7-9,.,CASSKYGQGTYEQYF
TRBV19,.,CASTRGQSNSNQPQHF
TRBV6-6,TRBD1,CASSTRGTGAWNTQYF
TRBV5-4,.,CASSPDRITGELFF
TRBV11-3,.,CASSLTPDREAFF
TRBV14,TRBD1,CASSRLRGLNTEAFF
TRBV29-1,.,CSVEWARGNTEAFF
TRBV6-1,TRBD1,CASSEWGGQGTNQPQHF
TRBV2,TRBD1,CASSEFRTGGHGYTF
TRBV28,.,CASIMPAAPYGYTF
TRBV13,.,CASTPWQERQKLFF
TRBV27,.,CASRPPGQGGYTF
TRBV10-1,.,CATSQGNTGELFF
TRBV6-5,.,CASSENGPQHF
TRBV6-6,.,CASSYRGSNQPQHF
TRBV6-4,.,CASSEYPAALIYNEQFF
TRBV6-9,.,CASSSPGASLDEQFF
TRBV28,.,CASSFALGLYF
TRBV15,.,CATSRETSGFSTDTQYF
TRBV9,TRBD2,CASTSGRGVFDNEQFF
TRBV11-1,.,CASSLVSGEAFF
TRBV21-1,.,CASSKATSGGSDTQYF
TRBV21-1,.,CASSSPVGLIYNSPLHF
TRBV4-2,.,CASSQDSRTDTQYF
TRBV2,.,CASSLGGGSHRNEQFF
TRBV2,TRBD1,CASSGQGTSYEQYF
TRBV2,.,CASSENELAKNIQYF
TRBV7-9,.,CASSLDSATDTQYF
TRBV5-1,.,CASSPGVSSKTQYF
TRBV6-5,.,CASSYGGNYGYTF
TRBV5-4,TRBD1,CASTRPGQGYGYTF
TRBV5-4,TRBD1,CASSSDLTGSTEAFF
TRBV10-3,.,CAIRAGTTNTGELFF
TRBV5-4,.,CASSLAGGALSSPLHF
TRBV6-6,TRBD1,CASTLSGGTAGQPQHF
TRBV9,.,CASSVGVQETQYF
TRBV11-2,.,CASSLALDGTGGYTF
TRBV29-1,.,CSVKTESGYGYTF
TRBV7-2,.,CASSLLGNIQYF
TRBV30,.,CAWSLGEGSQPQHF
TRBV7-9,TRBD1,CASSHRGTLGGELFF
TRBV7-9,.,CASSPLTHTRVTEAFF
TRBV4-1,.,CASSQTAFSGNTIYF
TRBV2,TRBD2,CASSEVVAGVEQYF
TRBV25-1,.,CASSESKGPAQKLFF
TRBV10-2,.,CASGVGPDYEQYF
TRBV7-8,TRBD2,CASSLLLAGIYEQYF
TRBV2,.,CASSGRGRRGEQYF
TRBV7-9,.,CASSSPIGEQYF
TRBV30,TRBD2,CAWTGGGLAGELFF
TRBV28,TRBD2,CASQRGRQETQYF
TRBV7-2,.,CASSLTGSENSPLHF
TRBV4-1,.,CASSQELGRDGAFF
TRBV5-6,TRBD1,CASSQGGRNGYTF
TRBV11-3,.,CASSLDVGAEAFF